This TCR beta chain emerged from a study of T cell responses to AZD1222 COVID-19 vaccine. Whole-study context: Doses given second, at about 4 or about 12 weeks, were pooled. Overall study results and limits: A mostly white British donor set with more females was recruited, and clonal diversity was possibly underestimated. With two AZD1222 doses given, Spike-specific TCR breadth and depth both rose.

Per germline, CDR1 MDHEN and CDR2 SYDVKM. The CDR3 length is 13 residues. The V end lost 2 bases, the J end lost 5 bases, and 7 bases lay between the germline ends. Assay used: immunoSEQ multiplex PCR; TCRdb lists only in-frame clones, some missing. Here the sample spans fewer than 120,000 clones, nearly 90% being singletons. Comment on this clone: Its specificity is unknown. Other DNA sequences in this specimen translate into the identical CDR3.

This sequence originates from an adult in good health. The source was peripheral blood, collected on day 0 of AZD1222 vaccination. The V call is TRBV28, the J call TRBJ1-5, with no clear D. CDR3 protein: CASSLTDHQPQHF. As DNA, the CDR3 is TGTGCCAGCAGTTTAACAGATCATCAGCCCCAGCATTTT.